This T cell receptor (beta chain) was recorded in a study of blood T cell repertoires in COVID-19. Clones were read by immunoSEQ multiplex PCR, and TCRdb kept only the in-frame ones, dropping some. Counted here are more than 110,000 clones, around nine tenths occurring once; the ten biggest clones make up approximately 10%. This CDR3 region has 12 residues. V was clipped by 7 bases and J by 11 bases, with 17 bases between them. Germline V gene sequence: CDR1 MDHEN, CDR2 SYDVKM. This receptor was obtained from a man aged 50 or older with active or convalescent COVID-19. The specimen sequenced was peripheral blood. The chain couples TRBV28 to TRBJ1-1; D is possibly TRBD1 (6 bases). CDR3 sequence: CASIQWGQLAFF. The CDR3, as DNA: TGTGCCAGCATCCAATGGGGACAACTGGCTTTCTTT.